The 12 T cell receptor beta chains below were found in one sample sequenced in a study of early T cells in non-severe SARS-CoV-2 infection. Via MiXCR, TCRdb re-called the 5' RACE reads, giving one row per CDR3 protein. The sample yields about 30,000 distinct CDR3 sequences, 5.6% seen once. Sequenced sample: whole blood. These receptor sequences come from an adult who was a healthcare worker with PCR-confirmed SARS-CoV-2 infection or an uninfected control (not recorded which).

In this sample, this clonotype turned up a few times. The chain combines TRBV9 with TRBJ2-1, with 7 nucleotides matching TRBD2. The CDR3 loop spans 15 amino acids. CDR1 and CDR2 (germline): SGDLS, YYNGEE. J gave up 0 bases and V 2 bases, and 2 bases lay outside the gene matches. For the CDR3, the DNA is TGTGCCAGCAGCGTTAGCGGGCCCTCCTACAATGAGCAGTTCTTC. Its translation: CASSVSGPSYNEQFF.

This clonotype was detected many times. The chain employs TRBV19 and TRBJ1-5; no firm D call. The CDR3 has 13 residues. Germline lookup yields CDR1 LNHDA and CDR2 SQIVND (reference sequence). Trimming left V 3 bases short and J 6 bases short, with 9 bases between. Here the CDR3 DNA reads TGTGCCAGTAGTATCCCCTTCGGTCAGCCCCAGCATTTT. Its protein product is CASSIPFGQPQHF.

This clonotype was seen repeatedly, ten times or more. The J gene is TRBJ1-4, the V gene TRBV5-6, with D perhaps TRBD1 (5 bases). The CDR3 runs 14 residues. V lost 3 bases to trimming and J lost 5 bases, with 11 bases between them. Germline loops: CDR1 SGHDT, CDR2 YYEEEE. The CDR3 sequence is CASSWGGSNEKLFF. CDR3 bases: TGTGCCAGCAGCTGGGGGGGATCAAATGAAAAACTGTTTTTT. Together with reference TRBV5-6 and TRBJ1-4, the CDR3 gives the full variable domain: DAGVTQSPTHLIKTRGQQVTLRCSPKSGHDTVSWYQQALGQGPQFIFQYYEEEERQRGNFPDRFSGHQFPNYSSELNVNALLLGDSALYLCASSWGGSNEKLFFGSGTQLSVL.

The chain couples TRBV19 to TRBJ1-1, with D perhaps matching TRBD1 (6 bases). Trimming left V 7 bases short and J 4 bases short, with 16 bases between. CDR3 size: 14 residues. From germline, CDR1 is LNHDA and CDR2 SQIVND (reference sequence). The CDR3 DNA reads as TGTGCCAGTAACCCCCGGGTACAGGGCACTGAAGCTTTCTTT. This gives the protein CASNPRVQGTEAFF.

This clonotype occurred many times. The rearrangement links TRBV6-1 to TRBJ2-2; D not resolved. The V gene lost 1 base and the J gene lost 4 bases, with 10 bases spanning the gap. Germline V gives CDR1 MNHNS, CDR2 SASEGT. There are 15 residues in the CDR3. For the CDR3, the DNA is TGTGCCAGCAGTGAAGGGTTGGTCATCACCGGGGAGCTGTTTTTT. Residues: CASSEGLVITGELFF.

The chain employs TRBV14 and TRBJ2-7, with D uncertain. CDR3 size: 13 residues. V was shortened by 2 bases and J by 0 bases, with 5 bases between the two germline ends. CDR1 and CDR2 (germline): SGHDN, FVKESK. The CDR3 here is CASSQLLSYEQYF. In DNA, the CDR3 is TGTGCCAGCAGCCAACTTCTCTCCTACGAGCAGTACTTC.

This clonotype was counted between two and nine times. The V gene is TRBV6-2 or TRBV6-3, the J gene TRBJ2-7, with D uncertain. V lost 10 bases and J lost 7, with 23 bases in between. CDR3 size: 14 residues. Per the germline V gene, CDR1 is MNHEY and CDR2 is SVGEGT. CDR3: CAIGRAPGFLEQYF. Written as DNA, the CDR3 is TGTGCCATCGGACGGGCCCCGGGTTTTCTTGAGCAGTACTTC.

This clonotype was detected only a few times. CDR3 in amino acids: CASSDPGQGDLNYGYTF. CDR3 nucleotides: TGTGCCAGCAGTGATCCGGGACAGGGGGACCTAAACTATGGCTACACCTTC. The rearrangement uses TRBV2 and TRBJ1-2, with 11 bases matching TRBD1. V shed 3 bases, J shed 2 bases, and the junction held 8 bases outside the gene matches. Germline V gives CDR1 SNHLY, CDR2 FYNNEI. The CDR3 sequence is 17 residues long.

This clonotype appeared many times. V and J are TRBV3-1 and TRBJ2-7; weak D call: TRBD1 (6 bases). Trimming stripped 4 bases from V and 3 bases from J, with 10 bases between. Germline CDR1 reads LGHDT; CDR2 reads YNNKEL (reference sequence). The CDR3 is made up of 13 amino acids. This chain's CDR3 is CASSREGGYEQYF. The DNA of the CDR3 is TGTGCCAGCAGCCGCGAAGGGGGCTACGAGCAGTACTTC.

This clonotype has more than one count but fewer than ten. The V gene is TRBV28, the J gene TRBJ2-3; 8 bases match TRBD1. Germline CDR1 is MDHEN and CDR2 is SYDVKM. This CDR3 contains 17 residues. The V and J ends lost 3 bases and 2 bases, in that order; junction bases with no gene match: 10. The CDR3 sequence is CASSFLQGAISTDTQYF. Written as DNA, the CDR3 is TGTGCCAGCAGTTTCTTGCAGGGGGCGATTTCCACAGATACGCAGTATTTT.

The V call is TRBV2, the J call TRBJ1-5; 8 bases agree with TRBD1. CDR1 is SNHLY, CDR2 FYNNEI, per germline. This CDR3 has 12 residues. The junction had 4 bases not matched to a gene; V was cut back by 8 bases and J by 7 bases. CDR3 bases: TGTGCCAGCTCGGACAGGGCCCAGCCCCAGCATTTT. This codes for CASSDRAQPQHF.

Ten or more counts support this clonotype. Written as DNA, the CDR3 is TGCAGTGCTAGAGCAAGGAGGGGTACCCACTATGGCTACACCTTC. Its protein product is CSARARRGTHYGYTF. This rearrangement joins TRBV20-1 to TRBJ1-2; TRBD1 is a possible D gene (5 bases). Germline V lookup: CDR1 DFQATT, CDR2 SNEGSKA (reference sequence). Trimming pared 1 base from V and 3 bases from J, leaving 15 bases between. The CDR3 contains 15 residues.